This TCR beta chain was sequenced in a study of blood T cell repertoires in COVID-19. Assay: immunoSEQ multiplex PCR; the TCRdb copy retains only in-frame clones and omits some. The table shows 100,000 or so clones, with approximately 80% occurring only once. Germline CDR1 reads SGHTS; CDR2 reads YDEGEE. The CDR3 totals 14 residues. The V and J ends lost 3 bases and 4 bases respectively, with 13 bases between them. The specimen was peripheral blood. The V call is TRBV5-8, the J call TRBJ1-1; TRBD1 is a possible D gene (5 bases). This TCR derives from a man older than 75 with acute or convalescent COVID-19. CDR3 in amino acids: CASSYRGQGTEAFF. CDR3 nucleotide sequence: TGTGCCAGCAGCTACAGAGGACAAGGCACTGAAGCTTTCTTT.